This is a list of T cell receptor beta chains from one sample in a study of neurological immune-mediated disorders. MiXCR, run by TCRdb on the 5' RACE reads, gives a single entry per CDR3 protein. The profile covers 45,000 to 55,000 distinct CDR3 sequences, with around 5.8% appearing a single time and approximately 1.5% taken by the ten largest. The sample comprised CD4+ T cells from blood. The receptors shown here come from a young woman with multiple sclerosis. The CDR3 runs from the conserved cysteine through the conserved F or W. The order of the fields is J gene, V gene, CDR3 protein.

j_call: TRBJ2-1
v_call: TRBV7-3
cdr3_aa: CASSSFGSLSSYNEQFF

j_call: TRBJ2-3
v_call: TRBV24-1
cdr3_aa: CATSDFSGTDTQYF

j_call: TRBJ2-7
v_call: TRBV6-5
cdr3_aa: CASSPTGTAYEQYF

j_call: TRBJ2-7
v_call: TRBV5-1
cdr3_aa: CASSLEARGNYEQYF

j_call: TRBJ2-3
v_call: TRBV7-8
cdr3_aa: CASSLFTDTQYF

j_call: TRBJ1-1
v_call: TRBV5-4
cdr3_aa: CASSSGTGAITEAFF

j_call: TRBJ2-3
v_call: TRBV20-1
cdr3_aa: CSAPARGRTDTQYF

j_call: TRBJ2-1
v_call: TRBV7-2
cdr3_aa: CASSHPRGRRNEQFF

j_call: TRBJ1-1
v_call: TRBV5-1
cdr3_aa: CASSSDRLNTEAFF

j_call: TRBJ1-1
v_call: TRBV11-2
cdr3_aa: CASRRTGPNTEAFF

j_call: TRBJ1-3
v_call: TRBV7-2
cdr3_aa: CASSLGYSSSSGNTIYF

j_call: TRBJ2-3
v_call: TRBV12-5
cdr3_aa: CASGFAGTGVTDTQYF

j_call: TRBJ2-1
v_call: TRBV15
cdr3_aa: CATSRALAGGQNEQFF

j_call: TRBJ2-5
v_call: TRBV5-1
cdr3_aa: CASSLAGQGGETQYF

j_call: TRBJ1-5
v_call: TRBV29-1
cdr3_aa: CSVEVQGDSNQPQHF

j_call: TRBJ2-3
v_call: TRBV7-2
cdr3_aa: CASSYRRSTRTDTQYF

j_call: TRBJ2-5
v_call: TRBV5-1
cdr3_aa: CASSRTGQETQYF

j_call: TRBJ2-6
v_call: TRBV12-3/TRBV12-4
cdr3_aa: CASSHQGAGANVLTF

j_call: TRBJ1-1
v_call: TRBV5-1
cdr3_aa: CASSTRDRGMNTEAFF

j_call: TRBJ1-2
v_call: TRBV18
cdr3_aa: CASSYDYTYGYTF